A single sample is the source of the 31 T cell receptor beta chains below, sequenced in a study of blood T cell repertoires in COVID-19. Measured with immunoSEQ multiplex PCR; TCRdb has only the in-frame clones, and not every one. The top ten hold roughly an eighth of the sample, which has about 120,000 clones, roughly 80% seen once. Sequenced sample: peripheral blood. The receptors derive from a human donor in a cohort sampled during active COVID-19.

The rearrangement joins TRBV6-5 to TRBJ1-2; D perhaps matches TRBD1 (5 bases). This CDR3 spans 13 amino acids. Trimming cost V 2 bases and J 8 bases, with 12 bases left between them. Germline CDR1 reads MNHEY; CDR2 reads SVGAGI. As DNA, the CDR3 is TGTGCCAGCAGTTACCAGTCAGGGCGAGGCTACACCTTC. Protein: CASSYQSGRGYTF.

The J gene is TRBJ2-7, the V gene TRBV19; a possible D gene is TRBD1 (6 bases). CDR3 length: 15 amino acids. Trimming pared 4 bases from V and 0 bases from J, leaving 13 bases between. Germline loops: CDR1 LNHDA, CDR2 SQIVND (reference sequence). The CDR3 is CASSNLDSLSYEQYF. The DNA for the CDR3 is TGTGCCAGTAGTAACCTGGACAGCCTCTCCTACGAGCAGTACTTC.

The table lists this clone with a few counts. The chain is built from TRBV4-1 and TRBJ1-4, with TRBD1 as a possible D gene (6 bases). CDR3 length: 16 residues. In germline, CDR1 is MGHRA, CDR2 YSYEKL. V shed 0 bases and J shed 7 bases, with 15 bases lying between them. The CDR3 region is CASSQDEGGATEKLFF. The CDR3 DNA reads TGCGCCAGCAGCCAAGATGAGGGGGGGGCGACTGAAAAACTGTTTTTT.

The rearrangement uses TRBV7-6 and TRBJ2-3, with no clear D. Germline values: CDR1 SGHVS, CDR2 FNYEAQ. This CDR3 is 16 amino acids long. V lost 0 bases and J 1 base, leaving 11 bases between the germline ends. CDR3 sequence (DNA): TGTGCCAGCAGCTTAGCGTTATCCGTCGGCACAGATACGCAGTATTTT. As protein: CASSLALSVGTDTQYF.

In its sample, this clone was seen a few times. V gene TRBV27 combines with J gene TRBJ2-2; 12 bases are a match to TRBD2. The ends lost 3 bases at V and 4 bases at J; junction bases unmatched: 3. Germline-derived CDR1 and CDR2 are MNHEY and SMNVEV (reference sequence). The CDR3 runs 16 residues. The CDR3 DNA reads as TGTGCCAGCAGTTTGGGACTAGCGGGCCGCACCGGGGAGCTGTTTTTT. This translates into CASSLGLAGRTGELFF.

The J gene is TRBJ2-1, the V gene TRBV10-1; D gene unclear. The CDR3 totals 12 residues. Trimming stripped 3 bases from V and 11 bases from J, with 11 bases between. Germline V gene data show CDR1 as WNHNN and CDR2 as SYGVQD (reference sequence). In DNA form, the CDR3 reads TGCGCCAGCAGTGATGTTGAGAGAAAGCAGTTCTTC. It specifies CASSDVERKQFF.

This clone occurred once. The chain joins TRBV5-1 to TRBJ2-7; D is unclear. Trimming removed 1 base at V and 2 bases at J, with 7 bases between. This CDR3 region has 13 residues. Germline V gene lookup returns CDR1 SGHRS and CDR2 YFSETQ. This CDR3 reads CASSLQAAYEQYF. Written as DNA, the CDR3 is TGCGCCAGCAGCTTGCAGGCAGCCTACGAGCAGTACTTC.

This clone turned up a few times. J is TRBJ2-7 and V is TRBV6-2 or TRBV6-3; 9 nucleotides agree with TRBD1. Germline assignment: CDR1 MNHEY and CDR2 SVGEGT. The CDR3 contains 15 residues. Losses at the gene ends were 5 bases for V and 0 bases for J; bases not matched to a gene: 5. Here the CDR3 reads CASSAGTGSSYEQYF. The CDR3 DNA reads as TGTGCCAGCAGTGCCGGGACAGGGAGCTCCTACGAGCAGTACTTC.

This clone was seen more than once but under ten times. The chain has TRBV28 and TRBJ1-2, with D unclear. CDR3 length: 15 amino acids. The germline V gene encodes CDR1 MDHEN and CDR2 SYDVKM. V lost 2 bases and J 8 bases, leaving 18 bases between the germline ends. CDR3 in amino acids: CASSLPLTRFGGYTF. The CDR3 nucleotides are TGTGCCAGCAGTTTACCCCTCACTAGGTTCGGAGGCTACACCTTC.

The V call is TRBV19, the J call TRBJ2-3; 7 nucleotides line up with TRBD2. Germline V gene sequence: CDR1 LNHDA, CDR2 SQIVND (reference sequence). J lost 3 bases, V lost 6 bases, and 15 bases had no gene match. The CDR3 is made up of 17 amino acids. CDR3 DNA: TGTGCCAGTAGACCGTCGTGGGCGGGGGATCCGACAGATACGCAGTATTTT. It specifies CASRPSWAGDPTDTQYF. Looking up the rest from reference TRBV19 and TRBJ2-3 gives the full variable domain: DGGITQSPKYLFRKEGQNVTLSCEQNLNHDAMYWYRQDPGQGLRLIYYSQIVNDFQKGDIAEGYSVSREKKESFPLTVTSAQKNPTAFYLCASRPSWAGDPTDTQYFGPGTRLTVL.

The CDR3: CATSRDLLGAVEQFF. CDR3 in DNA: TGTGCCACCAGCAGAGATCTTTTGGGGGCGGTGGAGCAGTTCTTC. The chain is built from TRBV15 and TRBJ2-1; TRBD1 might be the D (6 bases). V shed 0 bases and J shed 10 bases, with 16 bases lying between them. CDR3 length: 15 residues. In germline, CDR1 is LNHNV, CDR2 YYDKDF (reference sequence). The full variable domain, in which reference TRBV15 and TRBJ2-1 provide the parts outside the CDR3, is DAMVIQNPRYQVTQFGKPVTLSCSQTLNHNVMYWYQQKSSQAPKLLFHYYDKDFNNEADTPDNFQSRRPNTSFCFLDIRSPGLGDTAMYLCATSRDLLGAVEQFFGPGTRLTVL.

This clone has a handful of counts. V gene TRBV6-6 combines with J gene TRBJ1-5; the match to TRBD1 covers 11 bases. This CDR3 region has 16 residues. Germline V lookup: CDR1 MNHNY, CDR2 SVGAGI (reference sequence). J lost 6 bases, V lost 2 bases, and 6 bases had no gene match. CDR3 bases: TGTGCCAGCAGTTACCCCCCGGGACAGGGGGGTCAGCCCCAGCATTTT. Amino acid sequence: CASSYPPGQGGQPQHF.

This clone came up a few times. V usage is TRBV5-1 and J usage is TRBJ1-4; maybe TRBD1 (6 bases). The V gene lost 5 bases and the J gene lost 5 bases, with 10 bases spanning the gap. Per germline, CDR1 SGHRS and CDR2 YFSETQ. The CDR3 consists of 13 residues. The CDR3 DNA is TGCGCCAGCAGGCGGACAGCGAATGAAAAACTGTTTTTT. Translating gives CASRRTANEKLFF.

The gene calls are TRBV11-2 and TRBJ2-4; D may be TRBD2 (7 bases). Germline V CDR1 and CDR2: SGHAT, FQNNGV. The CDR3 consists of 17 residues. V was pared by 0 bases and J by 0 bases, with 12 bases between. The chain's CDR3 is CASSLERGRIAKNIQYF. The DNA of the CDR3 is TGTGCCAGCAGCTTAGAGCGGGGGCGCATAGCCAAAAACATTCAGTACTTC.

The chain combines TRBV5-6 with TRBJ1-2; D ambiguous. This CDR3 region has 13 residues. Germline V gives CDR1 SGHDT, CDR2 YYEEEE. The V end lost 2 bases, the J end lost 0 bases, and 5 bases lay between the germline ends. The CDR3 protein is CASSLSPNYGYTF. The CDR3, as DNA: TGTGCCAGCAGCTTAAGCCCTAACTATGGCTACACCTTC.

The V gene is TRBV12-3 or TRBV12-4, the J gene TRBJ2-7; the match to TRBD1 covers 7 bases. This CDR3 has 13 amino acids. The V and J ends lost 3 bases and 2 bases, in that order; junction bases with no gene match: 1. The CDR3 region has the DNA TGTGCCAGCAGTTTTGGGACAGCCTACGAGCAGTACTTC. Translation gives CASSFGTAYEQYF.

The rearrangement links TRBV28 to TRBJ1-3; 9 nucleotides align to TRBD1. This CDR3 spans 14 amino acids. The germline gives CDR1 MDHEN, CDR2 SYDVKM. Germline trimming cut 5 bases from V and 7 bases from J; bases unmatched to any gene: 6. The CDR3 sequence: CASSPTGGRNTIYF. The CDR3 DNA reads TGTGCCAGCAGTCCCACAGGGGGCAGGAACACCATATATTTT.

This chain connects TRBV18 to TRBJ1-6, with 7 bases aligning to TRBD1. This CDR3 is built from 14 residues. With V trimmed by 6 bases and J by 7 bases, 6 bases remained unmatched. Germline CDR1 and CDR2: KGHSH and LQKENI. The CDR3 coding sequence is TGTGCCAGCTCCCACGGGACAGACAATTCACCCCTCCACTTT. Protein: CASSHGTDNSPLHF.

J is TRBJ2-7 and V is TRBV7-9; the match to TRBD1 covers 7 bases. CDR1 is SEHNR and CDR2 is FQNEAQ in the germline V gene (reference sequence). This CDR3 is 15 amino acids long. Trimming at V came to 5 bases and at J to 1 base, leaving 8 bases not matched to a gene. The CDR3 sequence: CASSPGQRNSYEQYF. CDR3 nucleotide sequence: TGTGCCAGCAGCCCGGGACAGCGAAATTCCTACGAGCAGTACTTC.

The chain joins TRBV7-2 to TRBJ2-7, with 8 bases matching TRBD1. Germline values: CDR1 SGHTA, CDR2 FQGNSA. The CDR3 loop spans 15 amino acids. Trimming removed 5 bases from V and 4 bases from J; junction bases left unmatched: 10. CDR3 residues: CASSPRQGRGYEQYF. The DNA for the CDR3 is TGTGCCAGCAGCCCCCGACAGGGGCGGGGATACGAGCAGTACTTC. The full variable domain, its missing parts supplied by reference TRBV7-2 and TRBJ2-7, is GAGVSQSPSNKVTEKGKDVELRCDPISGHTALYWYRQSLGQGLEFLIYFQGNSAPDKSGLPSDRFSAERTGGSVSTLTIQRTQQEDSAVYLCASSPRQGRGYEQYFGPGTRLTVT.

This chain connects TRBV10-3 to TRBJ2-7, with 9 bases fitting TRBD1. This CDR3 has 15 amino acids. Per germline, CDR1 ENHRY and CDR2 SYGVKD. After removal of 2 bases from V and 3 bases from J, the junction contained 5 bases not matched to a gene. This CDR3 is CAISERGDRDYEQYF. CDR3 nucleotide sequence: TGTGCCATCAGTGAGAGGGGGGACAGGGACTACGAGCAGTACTTC.

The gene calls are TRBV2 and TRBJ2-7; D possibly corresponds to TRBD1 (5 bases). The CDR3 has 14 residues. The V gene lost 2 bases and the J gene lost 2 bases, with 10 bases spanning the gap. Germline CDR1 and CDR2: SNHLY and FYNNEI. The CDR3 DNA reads TGTGCCAGCAGTGAACAAGGGGTTCCCTACGAGCAGTACTTC. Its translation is CASSEQGVPYEQYF.

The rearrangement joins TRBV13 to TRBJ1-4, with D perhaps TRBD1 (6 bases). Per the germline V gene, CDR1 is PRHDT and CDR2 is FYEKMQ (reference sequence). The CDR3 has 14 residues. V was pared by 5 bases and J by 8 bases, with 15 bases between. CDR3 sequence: CASSRGQFQEKLFF. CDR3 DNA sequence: TGTGCCAGCAGCCGAGGACAGTTTCAGGAAAAACTGTTTTTT.

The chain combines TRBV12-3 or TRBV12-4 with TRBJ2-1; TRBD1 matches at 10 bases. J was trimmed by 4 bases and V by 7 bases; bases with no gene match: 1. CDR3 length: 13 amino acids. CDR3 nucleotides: TGTGCCAGCATGGGACAGGGGTACAATGAGCAGTTCTTC. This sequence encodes CASMGQGYNEQFF.

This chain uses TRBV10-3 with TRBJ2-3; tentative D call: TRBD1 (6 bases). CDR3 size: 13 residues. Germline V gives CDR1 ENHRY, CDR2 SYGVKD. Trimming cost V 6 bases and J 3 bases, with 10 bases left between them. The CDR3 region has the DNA TGTGCCATCAGGGACAGTAGGACAGATACGCAGTATTTT. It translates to CAIRDSRTDTQYF.

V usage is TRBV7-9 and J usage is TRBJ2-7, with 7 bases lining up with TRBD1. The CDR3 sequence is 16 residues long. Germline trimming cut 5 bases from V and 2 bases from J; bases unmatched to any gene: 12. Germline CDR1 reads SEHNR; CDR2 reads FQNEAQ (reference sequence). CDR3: CASSPSKGAGTYEQYF. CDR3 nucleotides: TGTGCCAGCAGCCCCAGCAAGGGGGCCGGAACCTACGAGCAGTACTTC.

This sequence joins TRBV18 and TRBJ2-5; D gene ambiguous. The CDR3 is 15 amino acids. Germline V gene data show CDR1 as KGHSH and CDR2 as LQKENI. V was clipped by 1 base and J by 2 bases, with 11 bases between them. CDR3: CASSPREPTQETQYF. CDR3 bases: TGTGCCAGCTCACCACGCGAACCGACACAAGAGACCCAGTACTTC.

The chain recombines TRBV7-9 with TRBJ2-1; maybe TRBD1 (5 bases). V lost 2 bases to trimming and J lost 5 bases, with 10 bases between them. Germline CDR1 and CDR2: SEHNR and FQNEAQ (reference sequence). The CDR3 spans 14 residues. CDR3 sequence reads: CASSLSTGNNEQFF. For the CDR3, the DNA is TGTGCCAGCAGCTTAAGTACAGGAAACAATGAGCAGTTCTTC.

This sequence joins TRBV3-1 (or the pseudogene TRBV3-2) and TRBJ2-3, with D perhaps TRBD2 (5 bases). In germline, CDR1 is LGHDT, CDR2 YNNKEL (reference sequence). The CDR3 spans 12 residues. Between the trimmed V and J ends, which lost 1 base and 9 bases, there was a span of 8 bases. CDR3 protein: CASSQVAHTQYF. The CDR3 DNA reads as TGTGCCAGCAGCCAAGTAGCGCACACGCAGTATTTT.

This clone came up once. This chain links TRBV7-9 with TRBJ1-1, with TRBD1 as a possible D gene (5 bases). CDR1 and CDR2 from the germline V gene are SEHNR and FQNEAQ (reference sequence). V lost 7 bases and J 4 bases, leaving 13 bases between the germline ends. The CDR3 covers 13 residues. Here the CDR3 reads CASTRGGGTEAFF. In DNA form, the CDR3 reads TGTGCCAGCACAAGGGGCGGGGGCACTGAAGCTTTCTTT.

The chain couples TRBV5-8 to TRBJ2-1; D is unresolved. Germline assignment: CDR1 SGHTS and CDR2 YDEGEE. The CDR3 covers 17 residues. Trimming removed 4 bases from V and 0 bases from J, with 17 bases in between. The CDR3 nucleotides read TGTGCCAGCAGCCGACCGCTACAGATAAGCTCCTACAATGAGCAGTTCTTC. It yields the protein CASSRPLQISSYNEQFF.